Detailed here is one T cell receptor (beta chain). The antigen is not known. A much larger clone is a single base away; this may be a read error. The CDR3 is made up of 15 amino acids. V was pared by 3 bases and J by 0 bases, with 12 bases between. Germline V gene lookup returns CDR1 LGHDT and CDR2 YNNKEL (reference sequence). This specimen comes from a study of blood T cells in healthy people across ages. Notes on the study in general: A strong correlation between TCR beta diversity and naive T cell percentage was seen. Without sorted subsets, naive and antigen-experienced compartments could not be conclusively compared. Fewer expanded clones and more diversity marked long-lived versus aged donors.

Alongside a J-beta primer mix, a sample-barcoded 5' primer served in a second PCR lasting about 6 to 11 cycles. TCRdb itself ran the 5' RACE reads through MiXCR, one entry per CDR3 protein. In the table there are about 640,000 distinct CDR3 sequences, under 65% of which are singletons. The sample was blood. This sequence originates from a man in his 60s in good health. The chain is built from TRBV3-1 and TRBJ2-7, with D tentatively TRBD1 or TRBD2 (5 bases each). The CDR3 nucleotides are TGTGCCAGCAGCCACGGGACGGAGAGCTCCTACGAGCAGTACTTC. Its translation is CASSHGTESSYEQYF.